This TCR beta chain emerged from a study of T cell changes during pregnancy in multiple sclerosis. Only in-frame clones appear in the TCRdb table, and some are missing; sequencing was by immunoSEQ multiplex PCR. Here the sample spans tens of thousands of clones, about 91% being singletons. Germline-derived CDR1 and CDR2 are SGDLS and YYNGEE. This CDR3 spans 15 amino acids. The V segment lost 1 base and the J segment 4 bases; nucleotides outside the gene matches: 3. This sample comprised peripheral blood, obtained after pregnancy. The origin of this receptor is a female donor with multiple sclerosis, enrolled in a pregnancy study. The chain is built from TRBV9 and TRBJ1-3; 9 bases are shared with TRBD1. For the CDR3, the DNA is TGTGCCAGCAGCGTAACAGGGGGCTTAGGAAACACCATATATTTT. This sequence encodes CASSVTGGLGNTIYF.